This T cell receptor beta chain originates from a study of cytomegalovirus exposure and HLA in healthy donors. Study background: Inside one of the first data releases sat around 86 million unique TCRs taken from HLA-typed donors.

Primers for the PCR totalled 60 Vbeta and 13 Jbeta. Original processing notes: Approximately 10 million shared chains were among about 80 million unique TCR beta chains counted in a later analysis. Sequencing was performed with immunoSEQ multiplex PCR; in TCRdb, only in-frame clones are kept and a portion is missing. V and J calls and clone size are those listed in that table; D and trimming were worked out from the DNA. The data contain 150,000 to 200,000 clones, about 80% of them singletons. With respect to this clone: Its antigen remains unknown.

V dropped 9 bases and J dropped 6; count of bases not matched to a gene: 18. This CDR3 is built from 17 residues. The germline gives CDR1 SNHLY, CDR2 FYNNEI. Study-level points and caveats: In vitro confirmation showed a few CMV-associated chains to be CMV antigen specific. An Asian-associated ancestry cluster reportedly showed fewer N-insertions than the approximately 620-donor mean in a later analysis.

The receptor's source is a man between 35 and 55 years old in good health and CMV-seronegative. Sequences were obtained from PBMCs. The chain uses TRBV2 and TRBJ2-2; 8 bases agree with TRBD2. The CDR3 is CARSHPGLGEASGELFF. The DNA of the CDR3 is TGTGCCAGGTCCCACCCGGGACTAGGGGAGGCATCCGGGGAGCTGTTTTTT. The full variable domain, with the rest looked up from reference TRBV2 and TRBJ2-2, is EPEVTQTPSHQVTQMGQEVILRCVPISNHLYFYWYRQILGQKVEFLVSFYNNEISEKSEIFDDQFSVERPDGSNFTLKIRSTKLEDSAMYFCARSHPGLGEASGELFFGEGSRLTVL.